The 10 T cell receptor beta chains below come from one sample, sequenced in a study of shared clonotypes between healthy human individuals. TCRdb keeps only in-frame clones here, not all; method: immunoSEQ multiplex PCR. This repertoire shows around 700,000 clones, around 72% found once; its top ten account for under 2%. The source material was memory CD4+ T cells sorted from blood. Subset defined: CD45RA-negative fraction. These receptors all come from a woman aged 25 to 45 in good health.

This chain connects TRBV11-2 to TRBJ2-1; 12 positions match TRBD2. Per germline, CDR1 SGHAT and CDR2 FQNNGV. This CDR3 spans 19 amino acids. Trimming at V came to 3 bases and at J to 2 bases, leaving 11 bases not matched to a gene. CDR3 in DNA: TGTGCCAGCAGCTTTATAGGTTTGGCTAGCGGGAGGGCCTACAATGAGCAGTTCTTC. Translated, it gives CASSFIGLASGRAYNEQFF.

V is TRBV4-2 and J is TRBJ1-4; 8 bases agree with TRBD1. The CDR3 spans 14 residues. Trimming took 6 bases from V and 4 from J; bases not matched to a gene: 4. Germline V gene lookup returns CDR1 LGHNA and CDR2 YNFKEQ. The CDR3 reads CASSRQGLNEKLFF. In DNA, the CDR3 is TGTGCCAGCAGTAGACAGGGGCTTAATGAAAAACTGTTTTTT.

This clone has only one observation. The chain recombines TRBV30 with TRBJ2-5; perhaps TRBD2 as D (6 bases). The V gene lost 4 bases and the J gene lost 5 bases, with 11 bases spanning the gap. CDR1 and CDR2 (germline): GTSNPN, SVGIG (reference sequence). This CDR3 has 12 amino acids. The CDR3 sequence is CAWNHGGETQYF. In DNA form, the CDR3 reads TGTGCCTGGAACCATGGGGGGGAGACCCAGTACTTC.

The rearrangement links TRBV19 to TRBJ2-5, with 7 bases lining up with TRBD1. The V gene's germline CDR1 is LNHDA and CDR2 SQIVND (reference sequence). The CDR3 length is 16 residues. V lost 4 bases to trimming and J lost 2 bases; unmatched junction nucleotides: 10. As DNA, the CDR3 is TGTGCCAGTAGTAGAGGGGGCTCGACAGATCAAGAGACCCAGTACTTC. Its protein product is CASSRGGSTDQETQYF. Complete variable domain (other parts from reference TRBV19 and TRBJ2-5): DGGITQSPKYLFRKEGQNVTLSCEQNLNHDAMYWYRQDPGQGLRLIYYSQIVNDFQKGDIAEGYSVSREKKESFPLTVTSAQKNPTAFYLCASSRGGSTDQETQYFGPGTRLLVL.

With respect to this clone: Distinct nucleotide sequences in the sample also encode this CDR3. The chain uses TRBV9 and TRBJ2-2; unclear D gene. The germline CDR1 and CDR2 sequences are SGDLS and YYNGEE. CDR3 length equals 13 residues. V lost 0 bases and J lost 3, with 3 bases in between. The CDR3 sequence is CASSVVYTGELFF. The CDR3, as DNA: TGTGCCAGCAGCGTAGTATACACCGGGGAGCTGTTTTTT.

The chain carries TRBV7-9 and TRBJ2-2; no clear D. V was trimmed by 8 bases and J by 2 bases, leaving 12 bases between them. Germline assignment: CDR1 SEHNR and CDR2 FQNEAQ (reference sequence). The CDR3 runs to 14 residues. The DNA of the CDR3 is TGTGCCAGCGCTGTAGAAAGAAACACCGGGGAGCTGTTTTTT. Protein: CASAVERNTGELFF.

This clone occurred once. The chain has TRBV10-1 and TRBJ2-1, with a possible D match to TRBD2 (5 bases). The ends were cut back, 6 bases at V and 5 bases at J, with 20 bases in the middle. CDR3 length: 16 residues. Germline loops: CDR1 WNHNN, CDR2 SYGVQD (reference sequence). DNA for the CDR3: TGCGCCAGCAGCCTTGGACTGACCCCTAGGGACAATGAGCAGTTCTTC. This translates into CASSLGLTPRDNEQFF.

Comment on this clone: This clone may be a read error of a much larger clone one base away. The sample carries other DNA sequences with the same CDR3. The genes are TRBV5-1 and TRBJ2-3; D possibly uses TRBD1 or TRBD2 (5 bases each). In germline, CDR1 is SGHRS, CDR2 YFSETQ. CDR3 length equals 13 residues. Between the trimmed V and J ends, which lost 0 bases and 3 bases, there was a span of 5 bases. CDR3 in DNA: TGCGCCAGCAGCTTGGGGGGGACAGATACGCAGTATTTT. It translates to CASSLGGTDTQYF.

The rearrangement links TRBV29-1 to TRBJ2-3; the D is unclear. Germline assignment: CDR1 SQVTM and CDR2 ANQGSEA. Deletions cut 4 bases from V and 2 bases from J, with 7 bases between. This CDR3 has 12 residues. The CDR3 region is CSVGGDTDTQYF. The DNA for the CDR3 is TGCAGCGTTGGAGGTGACACAGATACGCAGTATTTT.

The chain is built from TRBV19 and TRBJ1-2, with 9 bases identical to TRBD1. Germline lookup yields CDR1 LNHDA and CDR2 SQIVND (reference sequence). Germline trimming cut 6 bases from V and 7 bases from J; bases unmatched to any gene: 9. CDR3 length: 14 residues. DNA for the CDR3: TGTGCCAGTAGCCTGCCGGGGACAGGGAGTGGCTACACCTTC. Translating gives CASSLPGTGSGYTF. Combining the CDR3 with reference TRBV19 and TRBJ1-2 gives the whole variable domain DGGITQSPKYLFRKEGQNVTLSCEQNLNHDAMYWYRQDPGQGLRLIYYSQIVNDFQKGDIAEGYSVSREKKESFPLTVTSAQKNPTAFYLCASSLPGTGSGYTFGSGTRLTVV.